This T cell receptor (beta chain) was captured by sequencing in a study of blood T cells in healthy people across ages. Study-wide points: The unknown donor CMV status may have confounded expanded clonotype changes. A greater number of naive CD4+ cells and higher diversity distinguished long-lived donors from aged donors.

The authors drew around 11 milliliters of peripheral blood from each donor. With a J-beta primer mix and a sample-barcoded 5' primer, a second PCR ran roughly 6 to 11 cycles. Each CDR3 protein gets one entry after TCRdb re-called the 5' RACE reads with MiXCR. The sample has hundreds of thousands of distinct CDR3 sequences, over 45% seen once. Germline V gives CDR1 DFQATT, CDR2 SNEGSKA (reference sequence). This CDR3 is built from 13 residues. V dropped 3 bases and J dropped 6; count of bases not matched to a gene: 7. Comment on this clonotype: What it binds is unknown.

The receptor's source is a man aged 25-45 years in good health. The chain has TRBV20-1 and TRBJ2-5, with TRBD1 matching over 7 bases. The sequenced sample consisted of blood. The CDR3 loop reads CSARPTGVQTQYF. The CDR3 DNA sequence: TGCAGTGCTAGGCCTACAGGGGTACAGACCCAGTACTTC.